A single sample gave rise to the 13 T cell receptor beta chains below, sequenced in a study of cytomegalovirus exposure and HLA in healthy donors. PCR was performed using 60 Vbeta and 13 Jbeta primers. The repertoire was sequenced with immunoSEQ multiplex PCR; TCRdb's copy has only in-frame clones and lacks some. This table has more than 85,000 clones, just under 70% appearing once. The sample taken for sequencing was PBMCs. All receptors come from a woman aged 65 to 85 in good health and CMV-seropositive.

V usage is TRBV5-1 and J usage is TRBJ2-7, with 12 bases identical to TRBD2. The CDR3 covers 15 residues. V shed 0 bases and J 4 bases; nucleotides not matched to a gene: 2. Germline CDR1 is SGHRS and CDR2 is YFSETQ. The CDR3: CASSLGLAGVYEQYF. The CDR3 region has the DNA TGCGCCAGCAGCTTGGGACTAGCGGGGGTTTACGAGCAGTACTTC. Based on the CDR3 plus reference TRBV5-1 and TRBJ2-7, the full variable domain is KAGVTQTPRYLIKTRGQQVTLSCSPISGHRSVSWYQQTPGQGLQFLFEYFSETQRNKGNFPGRFSGRQFSNSRSEMNVSTLELGDSALYLCASSLGLAGVYEQYFGPGTRLTVT.

In this sample, this clone turned up a few times. This sequence joins TRBV7-2 and TRBJ2-5, with 7 positions matching TRBD1. The CDR3 contains 15 residues. Germline-derived CDR1 and CDR2 are SGHTA and FQGNSA. J gave up 0 bases and V 10 bases, and 11 bases lay outside the gene matches. The CDR3: CATSGGDRYQETQYF. Written as DNA, the CDR3 is TGTGCCACCTCAGGGGGAGATCGGTACCAAGAGACCCAGTACTTC.

The table lists this clone with a few counts. CDR3 amino acids: CAWTSSYEQYF. Written as DNA, the CDR3 is TGTGCCTGGACCAGTTCCTACGAGCAGTACTTC. The chain couples TRBV30 to TRBJ2-7, with D hard to call. The CDR3 has 11 amino acids. Germline V gives CDR1 GTSNPN, CDR2 SVGIG (reference sequence). The V and J ends lost 4 bases and 1 base respectively, with 5 bases between them.

This clone was seen more than once but under ten times. The rearrangement uses TRBV6-6 and TRBJ1-6; 10 bases are shared with TRBD1. The germline V gene encodes CDR1 MNHNY and CDR2 SVGAGI (reference sequence). Germline trimming cut 2 bases from V and 9 bases from J; bases unmatched to any gene: 4. This CDR3 spans 15 amino acids. CDR3 sequence reads: CASSYRQGAGSPLHF. As DNA, the CDR3 is TGTGCCAGCAGTTACCGACAGGGGGCGGGTTCACCCCTCCACTTT.

The V gene is TRBV6-5, the J gene TRBJ1-3; D call uncertain. The germline gives CDR1 MNHEY, CDR2 SVGAGI. Trimming took off 0 bases at V and 4 bases at J, with 10 bases between the two ends. CDR3 length: 15 amino acids. CDR3 protein: CASSYSASAGNTIYF. The CDR3 bases are TGTGCCAGCAGTTACTCAGCGTCAGCGGGAAACACCATATATTTT.

The chain has TRBV2 and TRBJ1-1; TRBD1 matches 8 bases. The CDR3 is 12 amino acids. J lost 11 bases, V lost 4 bases, and 6 bases had no gene match. Germline CDR1 is SNHLY and CDR2 is FYNNEI. CDR3 residues: CASSGQGIGAFF. CDR3 bases: TGTGCCAGCAGTGGACAGGGGATTGGTGCTTTCTTT.

This chain links TRBV5-8 with TRBJ1-5; a possible D gene is TRBD1 (5 bases). Trimming took off 2 bases at V and 0 bases at J, with 15 bases between the two ends. From germline, CDR1 is SGHTS and CDR2 YDEGEE. CDR3 length: 17 residues. The CDR3, as DNA: TGTGCCAGCAGCTTCCCCCGAGGGGACTATAGCAATCAGCCCCAGCATTTT. Its translation: CASSFPRGDYSNQPQHF.

This clone occurred a few times. The chain employs TRBV2 and TRBJ2-5, with 8 bases lining up with TRBD2. CDR1 is SNHLY, CDR2 FYNNEI, per germline. There are 16 residues in the CDR3. Trimming cost V 6 bases and J 5 bases; bases outside gene matches: 14. The CDR3 sequence is CASSARGGTVWETQYF. In nucleotides, the CDR3 is TGTGCCAGCAGCGCACGCGGGGGGACGGTATGGGAGACCCAGTACTTC. Full variable domain (remainder filled in from reference TRBV2 and TRBJ2-5): EPEVTQTPSHQVTQMGQEVILRCVPISNHLYFYWYRQILGQKVEFLVSFYNNEISEKSEIFDDQFSVERPDGSNFTLKIRSTKLEDSAMYFCASSARGGTVWETQYFGPGTRLLVL.

The chain joins TRBV18 to TRBJ1-2; tentatively, D is TRBD1 (6 bases). The germline V gene has CDR1 KGHSH and CDR2 LQKENI. Trimming removed 2 bases at V and 6 bases at J, with 13 bases between. The length of the CDR3 is 14 residues. The DNA of the CDR3 is TGTGCCAGCTCACCAAATACAGGGAGTGATGGCTACACCTTC. Translation gives CASSPNTGSDGYTF.

V gene TRBV29-1 combines with J gene TRBJ2-3, with TRBD2 matching 10 bases. The CDR3 has 14 amino acids. CDR1 is SQVTM and CDR2 is ANQGSEA in the germline V gene. V was clipped by 7 bases and J by 4 bases; unmatched bases: 8. CDR3 sequence: CSALSGGASDTQYF. The CDR3 DNA follows: TGCAGCGCCCTAAGCGGGGGGGCCTCAGATACGCAGTATTTT.

This clone was counted only a few times. J is TRBJ2-1 and V is TRBV6-1; TRBD1 aligns across 7 bases. This CDR3 spans 15 amino acids. Trimming took 6 bases from V and 7 from J; bases not matched to a gene: 12. Germline CDR1 MNHNS, CDR2 SASEGT. The CDR3 DNA reads as TGTGCCAGCAGGGAATTGGCGACAGGGAAAAATGAGCAGTTCTTC. This codes for CASRELATGKNEQFF.

This clone has only a few counts. The CDR3 sequence: CASSLSRGSNSPLHF. CDR3 DNA sequence: TGTGCCAGCAGCTTATCGCGGGGTTCCAATTCACCCCTCCACTTT. This chain uses TRBV7-2 with TRBJ1-6, with D unresolved. Germline V gene data show CDR1 as SGHTA and CDR2 as FQGNSA. The CDR3 covers 15 residues. Trimming removed 2 bases at V and 7 bases at J, with 12 bases between.

The J gene is TRBJ1-2, the V gene TRBV11-1, with D tentatively TRBD1 (5 bases). The CDR3 has 12 residues. V lost 1 base, J lost 8 bases, and 8 bases lay in between. Per germline, CDR1 SGHAT and CDR2 FQDESV (reference sequence). Written as DNA, the CDR3 is TGTGCCAGCAGCTTAGGCCAGGGAGGCTACACCTTC. Protein: CASSLGQGGYTF.